A selection of T cell receptor beta chains follows, all from one sample in a study of T cell responses to AZD1222 COVID-19 vaccine. TCRdb's table, derived via immunoSEQ multiplex PCR, lists solely in-frame clones and lacks some. Of about 48,000 clones listed, 89% are singletons. Sequenced material: peripheral blood, taken 28 days after the second AZD1222 dose. Every receptor here comes from an adult who received the AZD1222 COVID-19 vaccine. CDR3s include the opening cysteine and the closing phenylalanine or tryptophan. D genes are given only for firm matches. Clone size, where shown, is once, few, many, or a class for clones that have expanded.

D: -
size: -
V: TRBV5-1
J: TRBJ1-1
CDR3: CASSLGGDTEAFF
DNA: TGCGCCAGCAGCTTGGGGGGCGACACTGAAGCTTTCTTT

D: -
size: -
V: TRBV6-5
J: TRBJ2-7
CDR3: CASSYGGIYEQYF
DNA: TGTGCCAGCAGTTACGGGGGCATCTACGAGCAGTACTTC

D: TRBD2
size: once
V: TRBV5-4
J: TRBJ2-1
CDR3: CASSLASGGEYNEQFF
DNA: TGTGCCAGCAGCTTGGCTAGCGGGGGGGAGTACAATGAGCAGTTCTTC

D: TRBD1
size: -
V: TRBV6-2/TRBV6-3
J: TRBJ1-1
CDR3: CASSYSGQGTWSEAFF
DNA: TGTGCCAGCAGTTACTCCGGACAGGGAACTTGGTCTGAAGCTTTCTTT

D: -
size: -
V: TRBV7-2
J: TRBJ1-4
CDR3: CASSPGDTSNEKLFF
DNA: TGTGCCAGCAGCCCCGGGGACACCTCTAATGAAAAACTGTTTTTT

D: TRBD2
size: -
V: TRBV19
J: TRBJ2-5
CDR3: CASSMTSGRYETQYF
DNA: TGTGCCAGTAGTATGACTAGCGGGAGATATGAGACCCAGTACTTC

D: TRBD1
size: -
V: TRBV13
J: TRBJ2-7
CDR3: CASSLDRGTTKQYF
DNA: TGTGCCAGCAGCTTGGACAGGGGGACTACGAAGCAGTACTTC

D: TRBD1
size: -
V: TRBV9
J: TRBJ1-2
CDR3: CASSVARQGGYGYTF
DNA: TGTGCCAGCAGCGTAGCTCGCCAGGGGGGCTATGGCTACACCTTC

D: TRBD1
size: few
V: TRBV19
J: TRBJ1-1
CDR3: CASSRGQGAINTEAFF
DNA: TGTGCCAGTAGTCGCGGACAGGGGGCGATAAACACTGAAGCTTTCTTT

D: -
size: -
V: TRBV5-5
J: TRBJ2-1
CDR3: CASSSGTYNEQFF
DNA: TGTGCCAGCAGTTCTGGGACTTACAATGAGCAGTTCTTC

D: -
size: -
V: TRBV19
J: TRBJ1-2
CDR3: CASSIDGTSLGGYTF
DNA: TGTGCCAGTAGTATAGACGGGACAAGCCTTGGGGGCTACACCTTC

D: TRBD1
size: -
V: TRBV19
J: TRBJ1-2
CDR3: CASTLGQPIPSGGYTF
DNA: TGTGCCAGTACCTTGGGACAGCCAATACCCTCGGGTGGCTACACCTTC

D: -
size: -
V: TRBV5-5
J: TRBJ1-5
CDR3: CASSLMLVDQPQHF
DNA: TGTGCCAGCAGCTTGATGCTTGTTGATCAGCCCCAGCATTTT

D: -
size: -
V: TRBV18
J: TRBJ2-3
CDR3: CASSPGRSGTDTQYF
DNA: TGTGCCAGCTCACCAGGCCGATCTGGGACAGATACGCAGTATTTT

D: -
size: -
V: TRBV2
J: TRBJ1-2
CDR3: CASSEGRVGVYTF
DNA: TGTGCCAGCAGTGAAGGCAGGGTCGGAGTCTACACCTTC

D: -
size: -
V: TRBV6-5
J: TRBJ1-1
CDR3: CASSDSTGPDTEAFF
DNA: TGTGCCAGCAGTGACTCAACAGGGCCGGACACTGAAGCTTTCTTT